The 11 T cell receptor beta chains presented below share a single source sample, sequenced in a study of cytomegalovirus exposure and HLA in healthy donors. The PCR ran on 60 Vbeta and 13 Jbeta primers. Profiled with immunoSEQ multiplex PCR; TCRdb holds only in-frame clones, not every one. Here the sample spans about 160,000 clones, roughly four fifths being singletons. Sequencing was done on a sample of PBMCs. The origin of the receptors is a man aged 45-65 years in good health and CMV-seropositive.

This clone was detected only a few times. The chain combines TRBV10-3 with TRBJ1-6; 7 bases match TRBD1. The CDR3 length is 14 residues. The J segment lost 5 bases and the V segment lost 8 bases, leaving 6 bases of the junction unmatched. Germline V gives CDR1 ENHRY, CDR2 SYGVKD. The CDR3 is CAIRRDRNNSPLHF. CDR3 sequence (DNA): TGTGCCATCCGCCGGGACAGAAATAATTCACCCCTCCACTTT.

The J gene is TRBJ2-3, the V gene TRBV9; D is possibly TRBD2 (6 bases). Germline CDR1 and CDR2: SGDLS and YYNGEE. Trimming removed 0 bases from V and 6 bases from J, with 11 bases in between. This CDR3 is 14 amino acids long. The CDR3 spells CASSVGNSGDTQYF. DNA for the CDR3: TGTGCCAGCAGCGTAGGTAATAGCGGCGATACGCAGTATTTT.

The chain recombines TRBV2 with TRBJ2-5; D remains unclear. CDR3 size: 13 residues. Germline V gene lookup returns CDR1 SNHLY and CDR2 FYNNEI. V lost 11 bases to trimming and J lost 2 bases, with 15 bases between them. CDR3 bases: TGTGCCTCCGGTGGTGTCCTACAAGAGACCCAGTACTTC. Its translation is CASGGVLQETQYF.

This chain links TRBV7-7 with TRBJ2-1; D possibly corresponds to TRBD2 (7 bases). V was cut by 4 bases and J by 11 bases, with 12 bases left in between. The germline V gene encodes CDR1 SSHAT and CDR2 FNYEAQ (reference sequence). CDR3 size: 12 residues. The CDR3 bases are TGTGCCAGCAGCTCGGGCGGGGGCCAGCAGTTCTTC. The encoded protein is CASSSGGGQQFF. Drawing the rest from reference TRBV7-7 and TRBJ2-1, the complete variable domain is GAGVSQSPRYKVTKRGQDVTLRCDPISSHATLYWYQQALGQGPEFLTYFNYEAQPDKSGLPSDRFSAERPEGSISTLTIQRTEQRDSAMYRCASSSGGGQQFFGPGTRLTVL.

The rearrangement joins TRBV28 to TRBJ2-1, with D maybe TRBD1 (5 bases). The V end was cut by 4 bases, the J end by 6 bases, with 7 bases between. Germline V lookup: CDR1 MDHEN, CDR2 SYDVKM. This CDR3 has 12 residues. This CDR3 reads CASSSTVNEQFF. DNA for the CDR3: TGTGCCAGCAGTTCGACAGTCAATGAGCAGTTCTTC.

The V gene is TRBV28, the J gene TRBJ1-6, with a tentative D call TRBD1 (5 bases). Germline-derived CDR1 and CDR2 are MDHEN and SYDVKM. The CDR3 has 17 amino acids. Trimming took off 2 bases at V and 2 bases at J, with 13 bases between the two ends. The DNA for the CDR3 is TGTGCCAGCAGTTTAGAGGCAGGGCCAACCTATAATTCACCCCTCCACTTT. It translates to CASSLEAGPTYNSPLHF.

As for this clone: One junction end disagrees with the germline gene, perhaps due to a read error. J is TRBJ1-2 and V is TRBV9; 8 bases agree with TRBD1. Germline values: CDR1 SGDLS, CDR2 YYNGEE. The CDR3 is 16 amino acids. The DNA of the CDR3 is TGTGCCAGCAGCCCCCGGGATTATTTGCAGGGGGCGAAGATAGCCTTC. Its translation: CASSPRDYLQGAKIAF.

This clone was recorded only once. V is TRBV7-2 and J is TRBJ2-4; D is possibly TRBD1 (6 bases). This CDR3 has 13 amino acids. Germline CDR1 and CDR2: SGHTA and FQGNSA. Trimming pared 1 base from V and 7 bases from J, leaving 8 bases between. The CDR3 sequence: CASSLVGGNIQYF. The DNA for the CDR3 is TGTGCCAGCAGCTTAGTAGGGGGTAACATTCAGTACTTC.

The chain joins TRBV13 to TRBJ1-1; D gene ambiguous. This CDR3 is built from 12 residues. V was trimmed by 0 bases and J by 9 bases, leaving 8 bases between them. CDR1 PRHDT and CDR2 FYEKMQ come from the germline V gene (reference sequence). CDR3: CASSLGDSKAFF. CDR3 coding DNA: TGTGCCAGCAGCTTAGGGGACTCCAAAGCTTTCTTT.

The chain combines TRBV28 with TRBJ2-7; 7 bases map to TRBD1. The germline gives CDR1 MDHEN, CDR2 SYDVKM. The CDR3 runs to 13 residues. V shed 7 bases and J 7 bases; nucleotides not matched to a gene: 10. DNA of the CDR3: TGTGCCAGCATAACAGGGGTGGGGAGAGAGCAGTACTTC. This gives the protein CASITGVGREQYF.

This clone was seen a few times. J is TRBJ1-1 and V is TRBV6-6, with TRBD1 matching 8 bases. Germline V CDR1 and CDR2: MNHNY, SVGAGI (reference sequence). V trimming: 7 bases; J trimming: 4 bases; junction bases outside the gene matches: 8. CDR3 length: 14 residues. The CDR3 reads CASKGQGARTEAFF. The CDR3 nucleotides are TGTGCCAGCAAGGGGCAGGGGGCACGCACTGAAGCTTTCTTT.